The clone carrying this T cell receptor (beta chain) came up a few times. Antigen specificity is unknown. TCRdb processed the 5' RACE reads anew with MiXCR; each CDR3 protein has one entry. This table has 1.5 million to 2 million distinct CDR3 sequences, under 35% appearing once. Germline V lookup: CDR1 SGHDN, CDR2 FVKESK. This CDR3 has 16 residues. The J segment lost 3 bases and the V segment lost 5 bases, leaving 9 bases of the junction unmatched. Healthy Caucasians provided all donations. The sample originates from a study of identical twins. The study, taken as a whole, reports: Carriage of fewer insertions was seen in abundant cord blood beta clonotypes, whereas memory repertoires showed none. Twin-shared out-of-frame alpha sequences showed excess low generation probability.

The V and J genes are TRBV14 and TRBJ2-1; 8 nucleotides match TRBD2. Sequences were obtained from cord blood. The TCR comes from a newborn girl in good health. CDR3 loop: CASSSLREGFYNEQFF. The CDR3 region has the DNA TGTGCCAGCAGCTCGCTTCGGGAGGGTTTCTACAATGAGCAGTTCTTC.